These 15 T cell receptor beta chains share one sample of origin, sequenced in a study of shared clonotypes between healthy human individuals. Profiling relied on immunoSEQ multiplex PCR, and the TCRdb table lists in-frame clones only, not all of them. The sample lists 800,000 to 1,200,000 clones; around 82% were seen once. What was sequenced was memory CD4+ T cells from PBMCs. The sample's subset: CD45RA-negative fraction. The receptor source for this set is a man younger than 35 in good health. Some clones in this sample may be carry-over from other donors' samples.

In the case of this clone: Possible read error: a much larger clone is one base away. This CDR3 is also generated by other DNA sequences in the sample. The chain combines TRBV5-4 with TRBJ2-2; maybe TRBD1 (6 bases). From germline, CDR1 is SGHNT and CDR2 YYREEE (reference sequence). The CDR3 contains 17 residues. The CDR3 protein is CASSPSRTEANTGELFF. DNA for the CDR3: TGTGCCAGCAGCCCATCACGGACAGAAGCGAACACCGGGGAGCTGTTCTTT.

The chain has TRBV7-8 and TRBJ2-4; 8 nucleotides align to TRBD1. CDR1 is SGHVS, CDR2 FQNEAQ, per germline. The CDR3 contains 17 residues. The trim removed 0 bases at V and 2 bases at J, leaving 6 bases unmatched. The CDR3, as DNA: TGTGCCAGCAGCTTAGCGGGGTACAGGGGGTCCAAAAACATTCAGTACTTC. Its protein is CASSLAGYRGSKNIQYF. The full variable domain, with the rest looked up from reference TRBV7-8 and TRBJ2-4, is GAGVSQSPRYKVAKRGQDVALRCDPISGHVSLFWYQQALGQGPEFLTYFQNEAQLDKSGLPSDRFFAERPEGSVSTLKIQRTQQEDSAVYLCASSLAGYRGSKNIQYFGAGTRLSVL.

The J gene is TRBJ1-4, the V gene TRBV9; no reliable D call. CDR1 and CDR2 from the germline V gene are SGDLS and YYNGEE. V dropped 0 bases and J dropped 3 bases, with 9 bases sitting between them. The CDR3 totals 15 residues. CDR3 sequence (DNA): TGTGCCAGCAGCGTAGGTCGGTCTTCTAATGAAAAACTGTTTTTT. Protein: CASSVGRSSNEKLFF.

This clone appeared a single time. The chain has TRBV19 and TRBJ1-5; 8 bases fit TRBD1. The CDR3 has 13 amino acids. V lost 6 bases, J lost 5 bases, and 3 bases stayed unmatched. The germline V gene encodes CDR1 LNHDA and CDR2 SQIVND (reference sequence). The DNA of the CDR3 is TGTGCCAGTAGGGACAGGGAAGATCAGCCCCAGCATTTT. Translating gives CASRDREDQPQHF.

The gene calls are TRBV11-3 and TRBJ2-7; 11 bases are a match to TRBD1. From germline, CDR1 is SGHNT and CDR2 YENEEA. This CDR3 contains 15 residues. Trimming took 5 bases from V and 4 from J; bases not matched to a gene: 7. The CDR3 loop is CASSRWGQGGYEQYF. In nucleotides, the CDR3 is TGTGCCAGCAGCCGGTGGGGACAGGGGGGATACGAGCAGTACTTC.

The chain carries TRBV18 and TRBJ2-6, with 9 bases aligning to TRBD1. CDR1 KGHSH and CDR2 LQKENI come from the germline V gene. The ends lost 0 bases at V and 14 bases at J; junction bases unmatched: 5. The CDR3 sequence is 14 residues long. This chain's CDR3 is CASSPPGQGILLTF. The CDR3 region has the DNA TGTGCCAGCTCACCACCGGGACAGGGTATCCTCCTGACTTTC. Together with reference TRBV18 and TRBJ2-6, the CDR3 gives the full variable domain: NAGVMQNPRHLVRRRGQEARLRCSPMKGHSHVYWYRQLPEEGLKFMVYLQKENIIDESGMPKERFSAEFPKEGPSILRIQQVVRGDSAAYFCASSPPGQGILLTFGAGSRLTVL.

The chain links TRBV25-1 to TRBJ2-3, with D uncertain. The CDR3 has 13 amino acids. The V end lost 4 bases, the J end lost 2 bases, and 7 bases lay between the germline ends. Germline CDR1 and CDR2: MGHDK and SYGVNS. The CDR3 spells CASSGSHTDTQYF. The CDR3 DNA reads TGTGCCAGCAGTGGTTCACACACAGATACGCAGTATTTT.

The chain couples TRBV7-6 to TRBJ1-1; D uncertain. This CDR3 has 15 amino acids. In germline, CDR1 is SGHVS, CDR2 FNYEAQ. The V and J ends lost 1 base and 1 base respectively, with 10 bases between them. In nucleotides, the CDR3 is TGTGCCAGCAGCTTAGGGATAGGATCGAACACTGAAGCTTTCTTT. The encoded protein is CASSLGIGSNTEAFF.

The V call is TRBV9, the J call TRBJ1-2; D perhaps matches TRBD1 (5 bases). Germline V gene sequence: CDR1 SGDLS, CDR2 YYNGEE. The V and J ends lost 3 bases and 4 bases respectively, with 13 bases between them. This CDR3 is built from 14 residues. The CDR3 DNA follows: TGTGCCAGCAGCGGCCAGCAGGGCCTCTATGGCTACACCTTC. As protein: CASSGQQGLYGYTF.

On this clone itself: A far larger clone lies a single base away; this is likely a read error. Other DNA sequences in the sample encode the same CDR3. The genes are TRBV19 and TRBJ2-7; D is ambiguous. V gave up 1 base and J gave up 5 bases, with 15 bases separating them. Germline V gene lookup returns CDR1 LNHDA and CDR2 SQIVND (reference sequence). The CDR3 sequence is 15 residues long. CDR3 loop: CASSIGLVGSNEQYF. The CDR3, as DNA: TGTGCCAGTAGTATAGGGTTGGTGGGGTCTAACGAGCAGTACTTC.

The chain combines TRBV7-2 with TRBJ1-6; TRBD1 matches 7 bases. Per germline, CDR1 SGHTA and CDR2 FQGNSA. V dropped 5 bases and J dropped 5; count of bases not matched to a gene: 6. There are 15 residues in the CDR3. Here the CDR3 DNA reads TGTGCCAGCAGCCGCGCGGGACAGAATAATTCACCCCTCCACTTT. Translated: CASSRAGQNNSPLHF.

The J gene is TRBJ1-1, the V gene TRBV5-1; TRBD1 aligns across 7 bases. The CDR3 spans 16 residues. Germline lookup yields CDR1 SGHRS and CDR2 YFSETQ. J gave up 1 base and V 0 bases, and 6 bases lay outside the gene matches. The CDR3 here is CASSLAATGTNTEAFF. The CDR3 DNA sequence: TGCGCCAGCAGCTTGGCGGCGACAGGGACGAACACTGAAGCTTTCTTT.

This chain connects TRBV28 to TRBJ2-2, with 7 bases matching TRBD2. Germline trimming cut 3 bases from V and 0 bases from J; bases unmatched to any gene: 4. CDR1 and CDR2 from the germline V gene are MDHEN and SYDVKM. This CDR3 spans 16 amino acids. The chain's CDR3 is CASSFFAGANTGELFF. In nucleotides, the CDR3 is TGTGCCAGCAGTTTTTTTGCGGGAGCGAACACCGGGGAGCTGTTTTTT. Full variable domain (outside the CDR3, taken from reference TRBV28 and TRBJ2-2): DVKVTQSSRYLVKRTGEKVFLECVQDMDHENMFWYRQDPGLGLRLIYFSYDVKMKEKGDIPEGYSVSREKKERFSLILESASTNQTSMYLCASSFFAGANTGELFFGEGSRLTVL.

The chain links TRBV10-3 to TRBJ2-3, with D hard to call. Trimming stripped 7 bases from V and 2 bases from J, with 7 bases between. The CDR3 has 12 amino acids. CDR1 and CDR2 from the germline V gene are ENHRY and SYGVKD. The CDR3 bases are TGTGCCATCAAACCCGACACAGATACGCAGTATTTT. Its protein product is CAIKPDTDTQYF.

This rearrangement joins TRBV18 to TRBJ2-3; 8 nucleotides match TRBD2. Germline values: CDR1 KGHSH, CDR2 LQKENI. The trim removed 2 bases at V and 5 bases at J, leaving 3 bases unmatched. The CDR3 consists of 14 residues. The CDR3 sequence: CASSPSTSGDTQYF. The CDR3 region has the DNA TGTGCCAGCTCACCATCAACTAGCGGAGATACGCAGTATTTT.